This TCR beta chain was retrieved from a study of T cells in Graves' hyperthyroidism and ophthalmopathy. There were TCR beta CDR3 regions amplified from RNA transcripts. First-round RT-PCR targeting the TCR CDR3 was performed with the HTBI primer set. TCRdb reanalysed the multiplex PCR reads using MiXCR and keeps one entry per CDR3 protein. The table has about 760,000 distinct CDR3 sequences, under 45% seen once. CDR1 is KGHDR and CDR2 is SFDVKD in the germline V gene. The CDR3 has 17 residues. Stable Graves' hyperthyroidism denoted no ophthalmopathy progression over 18 months. The rearrangement links TRBV24-1 to TRBJ2-1; TRBD2 agrees at 11 bases. Matching the DNA end better, TRBJ2-7 makes the J call doubtful. The TCR was taken from a woman in her thirties or forties with Graves' hyperthyroidism. Sequenced: blood. CDR3 DNA: TGTGCCACCAGTGATGCCGATGTTGGACTAGCGGGTAATGAGCAGTACTTC. This encodes CATSDADVGLAGNEQYF.